The clone carrying this TCR beta chain was seen only a few times. Antigen: not known. This specimen comes from a study of T cells after yellow fever vaccination. Template-switching 5'RACE yielded the TCR cDNA; a universal primer site and UMIs were added in the process. TCRdb reprocessed the 5' RACE reads with MiXCR, giving one entry per CDR3 protein. The table shows approximately 150,000 distinct CDR3 sequences, with 7.7% occurring only once. Study-level findings and limits: Highly abundant clonotypes carried over from the bulk population could end up in FACS-sorted repertoires as contaminants. Post-booster reappearance was seen for most primary-vaccination clones (nearly 97% CD4, 88% CD8).

The sequences come from CD4+ T cells sorted from PBMCs, collected 5 days after the yellow fever booster vaccination. The clonotype originates from a man aged 25 to 45 who received the YFV17D yellow fever vaccine.

In nucleotides, the CDR3 is TGCAGTACCCGGGGTCAAGAGACCCAGTACTTC. Protein: CSTRGQETQYF. V gene TRBV20-1 combines with J gene TRBJ2-5; possible D gene TRBD2, 5 bases. This CDR3 spans 11 amino acids. Germline V CDR1 and CDR2: DFQATT, SNEGSKA (reference sequence). Trimming pared 8 bases from V and 2 bases from J, leaving 9 bases between.